This T cell receptor (beta chain) was observed in a study of control samples from healthy donors and cancer patients. V lost 0 bases and J lost 3, with 11 bases in between. The CDR3 extends over 15 amino acids. In germline, CDR1 is MNHEY, CDR2 SMNVEV (reference sequence). Profiled with immunoSEQ multiplex PCR; TCRdb holds only in-frame clones, not every one. This table holds around 150,000 clones, roughly 94% found once. This TCR was sampled from a woman in her 40s in good health. Sequencing was carried out using blood. The chain joins TRBV27 to TRBJ1-1; tentatively, D is TRBD1 (5 bases). CDR3 amino acids: CASSLSWGDHTEAFF. For the CDR3, the DNA is TGTGCCAGCAGTTTATCGTGGGGGGATCACACTGAAGCTTTCTTT.